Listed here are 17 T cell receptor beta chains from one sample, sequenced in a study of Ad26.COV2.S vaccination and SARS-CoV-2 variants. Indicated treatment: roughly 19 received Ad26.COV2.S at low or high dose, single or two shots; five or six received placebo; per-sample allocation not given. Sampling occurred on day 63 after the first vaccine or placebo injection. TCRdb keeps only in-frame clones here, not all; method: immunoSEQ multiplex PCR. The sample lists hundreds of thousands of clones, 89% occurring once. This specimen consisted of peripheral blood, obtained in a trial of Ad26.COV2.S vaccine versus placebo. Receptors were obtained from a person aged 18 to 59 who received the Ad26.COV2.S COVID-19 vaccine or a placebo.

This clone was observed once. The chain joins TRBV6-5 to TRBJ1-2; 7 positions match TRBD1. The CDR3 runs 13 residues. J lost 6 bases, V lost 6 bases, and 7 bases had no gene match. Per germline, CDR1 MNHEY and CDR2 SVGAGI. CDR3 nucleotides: TGTGCCAGCAGGCCACGACAGGGAAATGGCTACACCTTC. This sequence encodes CASRPRQGNGYTF.

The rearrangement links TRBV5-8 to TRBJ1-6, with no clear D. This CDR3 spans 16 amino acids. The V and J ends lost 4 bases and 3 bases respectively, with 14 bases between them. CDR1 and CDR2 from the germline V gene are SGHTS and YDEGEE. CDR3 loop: CASSVVTGYYNSPLHF. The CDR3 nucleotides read TGTGCCAGCAGCGTTGTTACCGGCTACTATAATTCACCCCTCCACTTT.

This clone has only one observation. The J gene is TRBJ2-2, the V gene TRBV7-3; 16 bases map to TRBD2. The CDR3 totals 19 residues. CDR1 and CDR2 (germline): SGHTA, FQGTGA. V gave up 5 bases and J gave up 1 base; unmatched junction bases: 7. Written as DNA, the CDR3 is TGTGCCAGCAGCGCCGCGGGACTAGCGGGGGGGAAGAACACCGGGGAGCTGTTTTTT. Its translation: CASSAAGLAGGKNTGELFF.

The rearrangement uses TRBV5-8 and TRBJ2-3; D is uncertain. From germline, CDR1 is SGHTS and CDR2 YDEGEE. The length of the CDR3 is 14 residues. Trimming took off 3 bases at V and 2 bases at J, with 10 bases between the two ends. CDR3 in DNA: TGTGCCAGCAGCTCCTCCCACATCACAGATACGCAGTATTTT. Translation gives CASSSSHITDTQYF.

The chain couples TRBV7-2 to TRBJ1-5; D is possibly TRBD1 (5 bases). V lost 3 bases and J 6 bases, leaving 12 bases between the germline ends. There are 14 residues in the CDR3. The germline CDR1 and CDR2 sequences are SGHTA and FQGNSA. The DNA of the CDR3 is TGTGCCAGCAGCTTCGGGGGGGTAGGTCAGCCCCAGCATTTT. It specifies CASSFGGVGQPQHF.

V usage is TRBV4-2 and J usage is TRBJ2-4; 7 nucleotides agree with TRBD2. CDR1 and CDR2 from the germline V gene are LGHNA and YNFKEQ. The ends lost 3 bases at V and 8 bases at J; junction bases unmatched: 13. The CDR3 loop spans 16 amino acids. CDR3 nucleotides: TGTGCCAGCAGCCAGGCCCACGGGGGAGGGGATGACATTCAGTACTTC. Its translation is CASSQAHGGGDDIQYF.

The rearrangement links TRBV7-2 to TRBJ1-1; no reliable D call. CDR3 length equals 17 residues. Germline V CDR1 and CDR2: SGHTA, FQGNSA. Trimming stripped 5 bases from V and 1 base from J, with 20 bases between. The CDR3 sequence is CASSPPPGVHGNTEAFF. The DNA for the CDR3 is TGTGCCAGCAGCCCTCCACCTGGCGTTCATGGGAACACTGAAGCTTTCTTT.

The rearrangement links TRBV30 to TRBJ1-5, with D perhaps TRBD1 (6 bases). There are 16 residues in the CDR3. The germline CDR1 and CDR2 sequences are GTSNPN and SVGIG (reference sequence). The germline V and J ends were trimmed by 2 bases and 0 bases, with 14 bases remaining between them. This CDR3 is CAWSTPGAYSNQPQHF. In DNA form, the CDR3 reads TGTGCCTGGAGTACCCCAGGGGCATATAGCAATCAGCCCCAGCATTTT.

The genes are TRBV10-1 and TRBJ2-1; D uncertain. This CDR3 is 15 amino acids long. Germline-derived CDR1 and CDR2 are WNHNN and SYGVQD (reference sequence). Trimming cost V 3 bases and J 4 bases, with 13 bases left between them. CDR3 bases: TGCGCCAGCAGTGATTTGGACCTTAGGTACAATGAGCAGTTCTTC. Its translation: CASSDLDLRYNEQFF.

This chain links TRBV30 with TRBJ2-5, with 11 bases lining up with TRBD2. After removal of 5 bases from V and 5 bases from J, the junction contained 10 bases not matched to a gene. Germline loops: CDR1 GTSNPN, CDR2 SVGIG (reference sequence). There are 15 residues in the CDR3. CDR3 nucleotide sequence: TGTGCCTGGGGACGGCTAGCGGGAGGCAAGGAGACCCAGTACTTC. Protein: CAWGRLAGGKETQYF.

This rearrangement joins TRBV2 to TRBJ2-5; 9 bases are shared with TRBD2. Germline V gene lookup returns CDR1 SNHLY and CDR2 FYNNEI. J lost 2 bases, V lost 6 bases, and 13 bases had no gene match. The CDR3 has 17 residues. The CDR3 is CASRPFKYSGGQETQYF. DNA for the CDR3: TGTGCCAGCAGACCCTTCAAATATAGCGGGGGTCAAGAGACCCAGTACTTC.

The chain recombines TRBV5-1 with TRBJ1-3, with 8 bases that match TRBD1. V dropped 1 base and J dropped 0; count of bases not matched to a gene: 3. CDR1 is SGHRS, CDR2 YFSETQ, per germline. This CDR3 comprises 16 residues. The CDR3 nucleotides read TGCGCCAGCAGCTTGCTGGGACAGGACTCTGGAAACACCATATATTTT. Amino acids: CASSLLGQDSGNTIYF.

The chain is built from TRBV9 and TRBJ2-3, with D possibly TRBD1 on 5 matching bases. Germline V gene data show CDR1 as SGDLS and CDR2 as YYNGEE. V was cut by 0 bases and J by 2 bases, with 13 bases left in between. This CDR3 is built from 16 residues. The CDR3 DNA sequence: TGTGCCAGCAGCGTAGGTTTACAGGTGATCACAGATACGCAGTATTTT. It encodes CASSVGLQVITDTQYF.

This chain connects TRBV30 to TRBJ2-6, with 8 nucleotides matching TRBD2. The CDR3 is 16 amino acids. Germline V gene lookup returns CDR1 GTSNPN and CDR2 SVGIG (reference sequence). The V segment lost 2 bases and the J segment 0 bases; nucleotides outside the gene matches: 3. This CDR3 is CAWSTSGSSGANVLTF. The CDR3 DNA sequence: TGTGCCTGGAGTACTAGCGGAAGCTCTGGGGCCAACGTCCTGACTTTC.

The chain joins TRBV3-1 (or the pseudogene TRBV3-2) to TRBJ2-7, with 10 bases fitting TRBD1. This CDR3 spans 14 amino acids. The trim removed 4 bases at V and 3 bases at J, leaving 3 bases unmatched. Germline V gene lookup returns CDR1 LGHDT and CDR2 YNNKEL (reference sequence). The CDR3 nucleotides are TGTGCCAGCAGCCTACGGACAGGGGGCTACGAGCAGTACTTC. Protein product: CASSLRTGGYEQYF.

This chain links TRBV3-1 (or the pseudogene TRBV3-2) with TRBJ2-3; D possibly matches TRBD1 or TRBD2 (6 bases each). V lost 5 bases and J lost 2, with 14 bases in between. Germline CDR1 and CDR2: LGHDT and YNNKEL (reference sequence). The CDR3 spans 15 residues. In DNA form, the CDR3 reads TGTGCCAGCAGCAAGTGGGGGGCCCCCACAGATACGCAGTATTTT. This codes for CASSKWGAPTDTQYF.

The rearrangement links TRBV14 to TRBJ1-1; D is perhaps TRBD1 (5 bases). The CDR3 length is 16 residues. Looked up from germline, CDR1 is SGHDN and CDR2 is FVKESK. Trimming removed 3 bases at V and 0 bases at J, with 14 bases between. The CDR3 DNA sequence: TGTGCCAGCAGCCACTTGGGGGGACTCCTGAACACTGAAGCTTTCTTT. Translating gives CASSHLGGLLNTEAFF.